This TCR beta chain is drawn from a study of blood T cells in healthy people across ages. In the study overall: Through template switching, about one barcoded beta molecule was captured per two T cells, as measured in model experiments.

Study conclusions and caveats: Strong correlation linked observed beta diversity and percent naive T cells.

The germline V gene has CDR1 SGHRS and CDR2 YFSETQ. This CDR3 region has 14 residues. This clonotype turned up a few times. What it recognizes is unknown. An end of the junction does not agree with germline; a read error may underlie this. Using a J-beta primer mix together with a sample-barcoded 5' primer, a second PCR was run for roughly 6 to 12 cycles. TCRdb processed the 5' RACE reads anew with MiXCR; each CDR3 protein has one entry. The sample yields about 900,000 distinct CDR3 sequences, about 48% seen once. There were at least 6 micrograms of total RNA extracted from every sample. The clonotype comes from a man younger than 45 in good health. The specimen sequenced was blood. The V and J genes are TRBV5-1 and TRBJ2-3; D remains unclear. CDR3 region: CASSLEQGTDTQYF. The CDR3 region has the DNA TGTGCCAGCAGTTTAGAGCAGGGCACAGATACGCAGTATTTT.